These T cell receptor beta chains were read from a single sample in a study of PD-L1 blockade in urothelial cancer. Produced via immunoSEQ multiplex PCR; TCRdb's table is partial and in-frame only. The repertoire has around 100,000 clones, 80% to 90% of them found once; the top ten carry 1.5% to 2.5%. The sequenced sample was PBMCs, obtained around atezolizumab (anti-PD-L1) treatment. These receptors all stem from a man aged 60 to 69 with urothelial cancer. Each CDR3 is given with its conserved first and last residue. D genes are given only for firm matches.

TRBV29-1	.	TRBJ2-7	CSVALDRYEQYF	TGCAGCGTTGCCCTCGACAGGTACGAGCAGTACTTC
TRBV9	.	TRBJ1-2	CASSPRHGVNYGYTF	TGTGCCAGCAGCCCCCGTCACGGTGTTAACTATGGCTACACCTTC
TRBV27	.	TRBJ1-4	CASSLLGRGLSTNEKLFF	TGTGCCAGCAGTTTACTGGGCAGGGGATTATCAACTAATGAAAAACTGTTTTTT
TRBV7-2	.	TRBJ2-3	CASSFSHRADTQYF	TGTGCCAGCAGCTTCTCACACAGGGCAGATACGCAGTATTTT
TRBV5-1	.	TRBJ2-7	CASSWNTGSYSYEQYF	TGCGCCAGCAGCTGGAATACGGGATCTTACTCCTACGAGCAGTACTTC
TRBV4-1	TRBD2	TRBJ2-5	CASSQEGGAGETQYF	TGCGCCAGCAGCCAAGAGGGAGGGGCTGGTGAGACCCAGTACTTC
TRBV28	.	TRBJ2-7	CASRSGVITYEQYF	TGTGCCAGCAGGTCAGGGGTCATAACCTACGAGCAGTACTTC
TRBV7-9	TRBD1	TRBJ1-5	CASSTAGGTQPQHF	TGTGCCAGCAGCACGGCAGGGGGGACTCAGCCCCAGCATTTT
TRBV19	TRBD2	TRBJ2-1	CASSIQLAGGTSNEQFF	TGTGCCAGTAGTATCCAATTAGCGGGGGGCACTTCCAATGAGCAGTTCTTC
TRBV6-1	.	TRBJ2-1	CASSEDGSSYNEQFF	TGTGCCAGCAGTGAAGACGGGAGTAGCTACAATGAGCAGTTCTTC
TRBV12-5	.	TRBJ1-2	CASGSDRIANYGYTF	TGTGCTAGTGGAAGCGACAGAATCGCGAACTATGGCTACACCTTC
TRBV7-3	.	TRBJ2-3	CASSPYLAQSTDTQYF	TGTGCCAGCAGCCCCTACCTAGCGCAGAGCACAGATACGCAGTATTTT
TRBV19	TRBD2	TRBJ2-5	CASSLLGGRSRTQYF	TGTGCCAGTAGCCTTTTGGGAGGGAGGTCACGGACCCAGTACTTC
TRBV19	TRBD2	TRBJ2-1	CASSIREASGDNEQFF	TGTGCCAGTAGTATAAGGGAGGCTAGCGGAGACAATGAGCAGTTCTTC
TRBV5-6	.	TRBJ2-3	CASSLDRVIADTQYF	TGTGCCAGCAGCTTGGACAGGGTAATAGCAGATACGCAGTATTTT
TRBV5-1	TRBD2	TRBJ2-3	CASSLGTSGRSTDTQYF	TGCGCCAGCAGCCTAGGGACTAGCGGCCGGAGCACAGATACGCAGTATTTT
TRBV29-1	TRBD1	TRBJ2-7	CSVGTGDDEQYF	TGCAGCGTTGGGACAGGGGACGACGAGCAGTACTTC